This TCR beta chain was identified in a study of blood T cell repertoires in COVID-19. Study in general: Sources were T cells, B-cell-depleted T cells, or PBMCs; the material itself was cDNA or gDNA.

A single count supports this clone. This CDR3 contains 17 residues. CDR1 is MDHEN and CDR2 is SYDVKM in the germline V gene. Trimming shortened V by 3 bases and J by 4 bases, and 18 bases separated the two germline ends. Sequencing was performed with immunoSEQ multiplex PCR; in TCRdb, only in-frame clones are kept and a portion is missing. The data contain fewer than 100,000 clones, 88% of them seen just once; the ten biggest clones take up under 55%. V usage is TRBV28 and J usage is TRBJ1-4; D possibly corresponds to TRBD1 (6 bases). The sample comprised peripheral blood. The sequence was obtained from a human donor in a cohort sampled during active COVID-19. This chain's CDR3 is CASSFPPESRGNEKLFF. The CDR3 DNA reads TGTGCCAGCAGTTTCCCCCCTGAGTCCAGGGGTAATGAAAAACTGTTTTTT.